This entry concerns a single T cell receptor (beta chain). Its cognate antigen is unknown. Only in-frame clones appear in the TCRdb table, and some are missing; sequencing was by immunoSEQ multiplex PCR. The sample records about 180,000 clones, 75% to 90% being singletons. J lost 6 bases, V lost 6 bases, and 12 bases had no gene match. Germline lookup yields CDR1 SNHLY and CDR2 FYNNEI. The length of the CDR3 is 15 residues. The entry originates in a study of cytomegalovirus exposure and HLA in healthy donors. Background on the study: A subsequent analysis stated that the approximately 120 validation repertoires were run on the same platform as the roughly 710 first-cohort repertoires.

Findings and limits, study-wide: Cytomegalovirus association was listed for 150 to 200 TCR beta chains. Under in vitro conditions, a few CMV-associated chains were confirmed as specific for CMV antigens. Later, an analysis found that TCR clusters from the first cohort tended to co-occur in the 120 validation repertoires.

The clonotype was recovered from a man aged 18 to 29 in good health and CMV-seropositive. Sequenced: PBMCs. The chain joins TRBV2 to TRBJ2-5, with 8 positions matching TRBD2. Here the CDR3 DNA reads TGTGCCAGCAGGGAACGGCGGGGGGCCGGGAAGACCCAGTACTTC. Encoded protein: CASRERRGAGKTQYF.